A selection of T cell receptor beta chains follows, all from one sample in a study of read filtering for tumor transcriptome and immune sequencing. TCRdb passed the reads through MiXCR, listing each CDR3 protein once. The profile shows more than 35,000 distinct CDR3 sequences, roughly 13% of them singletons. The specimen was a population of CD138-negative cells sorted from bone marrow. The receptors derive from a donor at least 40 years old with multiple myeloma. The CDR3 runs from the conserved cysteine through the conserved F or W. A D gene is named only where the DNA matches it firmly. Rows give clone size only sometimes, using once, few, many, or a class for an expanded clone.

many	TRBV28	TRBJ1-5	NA	CASSPRAGNNQPQHF	TGTGCCAGCAGCCCCCGAGCTGGGAACAATCAGCCCCAGCATTTT
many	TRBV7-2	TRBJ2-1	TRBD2	CASSRPPAGANEQFF	TGTGCCAGCAGCCGCCCGCCAGCGGGGGCGAATGAGCAGTTCTTC
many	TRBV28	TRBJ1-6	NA	CASSFSVSSYNSPLHF	TGTGCCAGCAGTTTTTCAGTCAGCTCCTATAATTCACCCCTCCACTTT
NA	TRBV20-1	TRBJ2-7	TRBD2	CSARDPDSWTSTEQYF	TGCAGTGCTAGAGATCCCGATTCTTGGACTAGTACCGAGCAGTACTTC
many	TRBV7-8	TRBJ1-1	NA	CASSRNRDVITEAFF	TGTGCCAGCAGCAGAAACAGGGATGTTATCACTGAAGCTTTCTTT
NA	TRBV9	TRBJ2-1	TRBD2	CASSAASTGGAPNNEQFF	TGTGCCAGCAGCGCCGCCTCCACGGGGGGGGCTCCCAACAATGAGCAGTTCTTC
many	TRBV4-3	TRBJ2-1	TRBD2	CASSREVYNEQFF	TGCGCCAGCAGTCGGGAGGTCTACAATGAGCAGTTCTTC
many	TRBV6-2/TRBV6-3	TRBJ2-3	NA	CASSYALGRAGTDTQYF	TGTGCCAGCAGTTACGCGTTGGGGCGGGCGGGCACAGATACGCAGTATTTT
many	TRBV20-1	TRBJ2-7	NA	CSAPSGSSYEQYF	TGCAGTGCCCCGTCGGGGTCCTCCTACGAGCAGTACTTC
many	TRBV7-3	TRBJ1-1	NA	CASSPQGMRLGEAFF	TGTGCCAGCAGTCCTCAGGGGATGCGGTTAGGTGAAGCTTTCTTT
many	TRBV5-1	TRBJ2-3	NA	CASSWFGSPDTQYF	TGCGCCAGCAGCTGGTTCGGCAGCCCAGATACGCAGTATTTT
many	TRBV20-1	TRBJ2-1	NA	CSARELPYNEQFF	TGCAGTGCTAGAGAACTCCCGTACAATGAGCAGTTCTTC
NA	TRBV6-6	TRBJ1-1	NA	CASSNRAATEAFF	TGTGCCAGCAGCAACAGGGCGGCCACTGAAGCTTTCTTT
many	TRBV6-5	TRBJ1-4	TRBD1	CASSFGTANEKLFF	TGTGCCAGCAGTTTCGGGACAGCTAATGAAAAACTGTTTTTT
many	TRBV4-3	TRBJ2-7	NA	CASSQNNREAPYEQYF	TGCGCCAGCAGCCAGAACAACAGGGAGGCGCCTTACGAGCAGTACTTC
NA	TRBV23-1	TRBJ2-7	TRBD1	CASSRTGLYEQYF	TGCGCCAGCAGTCGGACAGGTCTCTACGAGCAGTACTTC
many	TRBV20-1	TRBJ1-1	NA	CSARNEGANTEAFF	TGCAGTGCTCGGAATGAGGGCGCGAACACTGAAGCTTTCTTT
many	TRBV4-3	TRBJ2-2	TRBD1	CASSGTANTGELFF	TGCGCCAGCAGCGGGACAGCTAACACCGGGGAGCTGTTTTTT
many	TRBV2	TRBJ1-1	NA	CASSEAASGWNTEAFF	TGTGCCAGCAGTGAAGCGGCATCGGGATGGAACACTGAAGCTTTCTTT
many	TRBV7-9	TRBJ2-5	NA	CASSPSPGAQTQYF	TGTGCCAGCAGCCCCAGTCCAGGGGCGCAGACCCAGTACTTC
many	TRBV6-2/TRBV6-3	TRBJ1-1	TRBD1	CASSYRTGRNTEAFF	TGTGCCAGCAGTTACAGGACAGGGAGGAACACTGAAGCTTTCTTT
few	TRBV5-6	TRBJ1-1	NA	CASSPSTAACCAFF	TGTGCCAGCAGCCCTTCGACCGCCGCCTGCTGTGCTTTCTTT
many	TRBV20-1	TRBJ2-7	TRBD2	CSARDWASGPYEQYF	TGCAGTGCTAGAGACTGGGCTAGCGGCCCCTACGAGCAGTACTTC
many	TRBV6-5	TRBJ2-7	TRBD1	CASSRGDRGSYEQYF	TGTGCCAGCAGTAGGGGGGACAGGGGGTCGTACGAGCAGTACTTC
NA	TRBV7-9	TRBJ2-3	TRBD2	CASSTRLAAPSLGDTQYF	TGTGCCAGCAGCACAAGACTAGCGGCCCCGAGTCTAGGAGATACGCAGTATTTT
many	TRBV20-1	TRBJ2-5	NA	CSARAGRETQYF	TGCAGTGCCAGGGCAGGCAGGGAGACCCAGTACTTC
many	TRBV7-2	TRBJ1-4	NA	CASSLISNEKLFF	TGTGCCAGCAGCTTAATATCTAATGAAAAACTGTTTTTT
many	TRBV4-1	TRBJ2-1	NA	CASSQVGSLAEQFF	TGCGCCAGCAGCCAAGTAGGGTCGCTCGCTGAGCAGTTCTTC
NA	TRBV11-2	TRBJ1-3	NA	CASSRKRGSGNTIYF	TGTGCCAGCAGCCGGAAGAGGGGCTCTGGAAACACCATATATTTT
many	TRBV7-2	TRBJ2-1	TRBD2	CASSTSGRAFYNEQFF	TGTGCCAGCAGCACTAGCGGGAGGGCTTTCTACAATGAGCAGTTCTTC
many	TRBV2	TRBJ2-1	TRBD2	CASSEGGRSKQFF	TGTGCCAGCAGTGAAGGCGGGAGGTCTAAGCAGTTCTTC
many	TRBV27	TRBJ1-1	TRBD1	CASSAPGQANTEAFF	TGTGCCAGCAGTGCCCCGGGACAGGCGAACACTGAAGCTTTCTTT
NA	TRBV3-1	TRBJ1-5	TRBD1	CASSQLTGEQPQHF	TGTGCCAGCAGCCAACTCACAGGGGAACAGCCCCAGCATTTT
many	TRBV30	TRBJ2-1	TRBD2	CALLSGRAHNEQFF	TGTGCCTTGCTTAGCGGGAGGGCACACAATGAGCAGTTCTTC
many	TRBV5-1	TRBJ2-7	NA	CASLPGPVSSYEQYF	TGCGCCAGCCTCCCAGGCCCAGTCAGCTCCTACGAGCAGTACTTC
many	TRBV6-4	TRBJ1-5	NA	CAVRRLGQPQHF	TGTGCCGTCCGGCGGCTGGGACAGCCCCAGCATTTT
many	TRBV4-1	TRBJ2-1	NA	CASSQNSVSSYNEQFF	TGCGCCAGCAGCCAAAATTCCGTTAGCTCCTACAATGAGCAGTTCTTC
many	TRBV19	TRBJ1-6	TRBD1	CAASGTGDSPLHF	TGTGCCGCCTCCGGGACAGGGGATTCACCCCTCCACTTT
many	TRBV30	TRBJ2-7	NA	CAWSSPRSRASSYEQYF	TGTGCCTGGAGTTCCCCTCGCTCTAGAGCAAGCTCCTACGAGCAGTACTTC